This TCR beta chain was sequenced in a study of Graves' ophthalmopathy and Graves' hyperthyroidism. Beta-chain TCR CDR3 regions were amplified from RNA transcripts. HTBI primers were used in a first-round RT-PCR, which preceded a second-round multiplex PCR. MiXCR, run by TCRdb on the multiplex PCR reads, gives a single entry per CDR3 protein. The sample includes about 160,000 distinct CDR3 sequences, more than 30% of them seen just once. The CDR3 is made up of 15 amino acids. CDR1 MNHNS and CDR2 SASEGT come from the germline V gene. V lost 8 bases to trimming and J lost 2 bases; unmatched junction nucleotides: 9. Study-level findings and limits: The model's prediction of ophthalmopathy progression had 65% to 71% sensitivity and roughly 77% specificity.

PBMCs were isolated by Ficoll-Paque density gradient centrifugation, using around 10 ml of fresh peripheral blood as the starting material. Remarks on this clonotype: Its target is unknown.

The chain is built from TRBV6-1 and TRBJ2-7; 10 nucleotides match TRBD1. The sample was peripheral blood. The sequence was collected from a woman aged 40 to 50 with Graves' ophthalmopathy. CDR3 amino acids: CASDAQGTGAYEQYF. CDR3 DNA: TGTGCCAGCGACGCTCAAGGGACAGGGGCCTACGAGCAGTACTTC.